These 5 T cell receptor beta chains were sequenced from one sample in a study of blood T cell repertoires in COVID-19. Measured with immunoSEQ multiplex PCR; TCRdb has only the in-frame clones, and not every one. The sample gives more than 70,000 clones, 80% to 90% of which show up once; approximately 8.9% is in the top ten. Sequencing used peripheral blood. The receptors were sampled from a man aged 45 to 65 with acute or convalescent COVID-19.

This sequence joins TRBV3-1 (or the pseudogene TRBV3-2) and TRBJ1-5, with 7 bases identical to TRBD1. CDR3 length equals 14 residues. Germline-derived CDR1 and CDR2 are LGHDT and YNNKEL (reference sequence). The ends lost 6 bases at V and 4 bases at J; junction bases unmatched: 6. CDR3 in amino acids: CASSQGDRNQPQHF. DNA for the CDR3: TGTGCCAGCAGTCAGGGGGACAGAAATCAGCCCCAGCATTTT.

The DNA of the CDR3 is TGTGCCAGCAGCGACAGGGGGCGCCCCGGCAGCTATGGCTACACCTTC. Its translation is CASSDRGRPGSYGYTF. This chain links TRBV6-6 with TRBJ1-2; 10 positions match TRBD1. The J segment lost 4 bases and the V segment lost 6 bases, leaving 11 bases of the junction unmatched. The CDR3 spans 16 residues. CDR1 and CDR2 from the germline V gene are MNHNY and SVGAGI (reference sequence).

The chain carries TRBV20-1 and TRBJ2-7; 7 bases line up with TRBD1. The CDR3 is 15 residues long. After removal of 3 bases from V and 1 base from J, the junction contained 9 bases not matched to a gene. CDR1 and CDR2 from the germline V gene are DFQATT and SNEGSKA (reference sequence). As DNA, the CDR3 is TGCAGTGCTAGTAGAACGACAGGGCTATCCTACGAGCAGTACTTC. Protein: CSASRTTGLSYEQYF.

This CDR3 is CASSFHPRGTASGYTF. The CDR3 region has the DNA TGTGCCAGCAGTTTCCACCCGCGAGGGACAGCAAGTGGCTACACCTTC. This chain uses TRBV27 with TRBJ1-2; 7 nucleotides line up with TRBD1. The length of the CDR3 is 16 residues. Germline V gives CDR1 MNHEY, CDR2 SMNVEV (reference sequence). V shed 3 bases and J 7 bases; nucleotides not matched to a gene: 14.

The chain carries TRBV5-1 and TRBJ2-3; 8 bases line up with TRBD2. The J segment lost 2 bases and the V segment lost 1 base, leaving 3 bases of the junction unmatched. The CDR3 is 15 residues long. CDR1 SGHRS and CDR2 YFSETQ come from the germline V gene. The CDR3: CASSLSGGNTDTQYF. The CDR3 nucleotides read TGCGCCAGCAGCTTGTCGGGAGGGAACACAGATACGCAGTATTTT.